This passage covers 14 T cell receptor beta chains from one sample sequenced in a study of cytomegalovirus exposure and HLA in healthy donors. A multiplex PCR was run with 60 Vbeta primers and 13 Jbeta primers. Assay: immunoSEQ multiplex PCR; the TCRdb copy retains only in-frame clones and omits some. The sample yields some 140,000 clones, roughly three quarters seen once. The sequenced sample consisted of PBMCs. The origin of the receptors is an older woman in good health and CMV-seronegative.

This chain joins TRBV5-1 and TRBJ1-3, with no clear D. This CDR3 spans 16 amino acids. Trimming shortened V by 4 bases and J by 3 bases, and 17 bases separated the two germline ends. CDR1 and CDR2 from the germline V gene are SGHRS and YFSETQ. The CDR3 spells CASSPGHSGSGNTIYF. The CDR3, as DNA: TGCGCCAGCAGCCCGGGCCACTCGGGGAGTGGAAACACCATATATTTT. Together with reference TRBV5-1 and TRBJ1-3, the CDR3 gives the full variable domain: KAGVTQTPRYLIKTRGQQVTLSCSPISGHRSVSWYQQTPGQGLQFLFEYFSETQRNKGNFPGRFSGRQFSNSRSEMNVSTLELGDSALYLCASSPGHSGSGNTIYFGEGSWLTVV.

By share, this clone ranks as medium-sized. This chain links TRBV5-6 with TRBJ2-3; possible D gene TRBD2, 6 bases. The CDR3 spans 16 residues. V shed 4 bases and J shed 6 bases, with 21 bases lying between them. Germline CDR1 reads SGHDT; CDR2 reads YYEEEE. The CDR3 loop reads CASSPGFVQAGDTQYF. DNA for the CDR3: TGTGCCAGCAGCCCCGGATTTGTTCAGGCGGGGGATACGCAGTATTTT.

This clone showed up just a few times. The rearrangement links TRBV5-1 to TRBJ2-6, with 9 nucleotides matching TRBD1. The V and J ends lost 4 bases and 2 bases, in that order; junction bases with no gene match: 7. Germline values: CDR1 SGHRS, CDR2 YFSETQ. The CDR3 covers 17 residues. The CDR3 here is CASSPIQGAPGANVLTF. The CDR3 DNA is TGCGCCAGCAGCCCAATACAGGGGGCGCCTGGGGCCAACGTCCTGACTTTC.

The genes are TRBV28 and TRBJ1-1, with 8 bases aligning to TRBD1. The CDR3 is made up of 16 amino acids. J lost 0 bases, V lost 4 bases, and 7 bases had no gene match. Germline V gene sequence: CDR1 MDHEN, CDR2 SYDVKM. CDR3 in DNA: TGTGCCAGCAGTTACAGGGGGATTCTTATGAACACTGAAGCTTTCTTT. As protein: CASSYRGILMNTEAFF.

J is TRBJ1-2 and V is TRBV28; 11 nucleotides agree with TRBD1. The CDR3 totals 14 residues. Germline CDR1 and CDR2: MDHEN and SYDVKM. J lost 4 bases, V lost 8 bases, and 6 bases had no gene match. CDR3 DNA: TGTGCCAGCTATGGACAGGGGGCAATCTATGGCTACACCTTC. Residues: CASYGQGAIYGYTF.

This sequence joins TRBV13 and TRBJ2-7; the match to TRBD2 covers 7 bases. Germline values: CDR1 PRHDT, CDR2 FYEKMQ (reference sequence). V was clipped by 4 bases and J by 1 base; unmatched bases: 16. This CDR3 region has 18 residues. The CDR3 bases are TGTGCCAGCAGCTCCCTCGGCCGGGCGGGAGCGCAGTCCTACGAGCAGTACTTC. Amino acids: CASSSLGRAGAQSYEQYF. The full variable domain, its missing parts supplied by reference TRBV13 and TRBJ2-7, is AAGVIQSPRHLIKEKRETATLKCYPIPRHDTVYWYQQGPGQDPQFLISFYEKMQSDKGSIPDRFSAQQFSDYHSELNMSSLELGDSALYFCASSSLGRAGAQSYEQYFGPGTRLTVT.

The gene calls are TRBV13 and TRBJ2-7; tentatively, D is TRBD1 (6 bases). Trimming shortened V by 5 bases and J by 0 bases, and 11 bases separated the two germline ends. In germline, CDR1 is PRHDT, CDR2 FYEKMQ (reference sequence). CDR3 length equals 14 residues. CDR3 residues: CASSKQGFSYEQYF. CDR3 nucleotide sequence: TGTGCCAGCAGCAAACAGGGCTTCTCCTACGAGCAGTACTTC.

By sample share, this clone is medium-sized. The genes are TRBV6-4 and TRBJ1-1, with TRBD1 as a possible D gene (6 bases). The CDR3 loop spans 13 amino acids. V was shortened by 5 bases and J by 1 base, with 8 bases between the two germline ends. From germline, CDR1 is MRHNA and CDR2 SNTAGT. The CDR3 DNA reads as TGTGCCAGCAGTAACAGGGAGAACACTGAAGCTTTCTTT. It is translated as CASSNRENTEAFF.

This chain's CDR3 is CASSFVRQENYEQYF. Here the CDR3 DNA reads TGTGCCAGCAGTTTCGTCAGACAGGAGAACTACGAGCAGTACTTC. The gene calls are TRBV27 and TRBJ2-7, with TRBD1 as a possible D gene (6 bases). The CDR3 covers 15 residues. The ends were cut back, 3 bases at V and 3 bases at J, with 15 bases in the middle. Germline lookup yields CDR1 MNHEY and CDR2 SMNVEV (reference sequence).

The V and J genes are TRBV28 and TRBJ2-7; a possible D gene is TRBD2 (6 bases). The CDR3 loop spans 13 amino acids. Germline values: CDR1 MDHEN, CDR2 SYDVKM. Trimming cost V 8 bases and J 1 base, with 12 bases left between them. This CDR3 reads CASAGPPSYEQYF. CDR3 coding DNA: TGTGCCAGCGCGGGACCGCCATCCTACGAGCAGTACTTC.

The chain carries TRBV27 and TRBJ2-3, with D possibly TRBD2 on 6 matching bases. Germline CDR1 and CDR2: MNHEY and SMNVEV (reference sequence). V was clipped by 0 bases and J by 4 bases, with 8 bases between them. The CDR3 runs 14 residues. The CDR3 nucleotides read TGTGCCAGCAGTTTATCCCGACTAGCAGATACGCAGTATTTT. Translated, it gives CASSLSRLADTQYF.

This chain links TRBV5-6 with TRBJ2-1, with a possible D match to TRBD2 (5 bases). Germline assignment: CDR1 SGHDT and CDR2 YYEEEE. The CDR3 consists of 16 residues. V gave up 0 bases and J gave up 4 bases, with 14 bases separating them. The CDR3 loop reads CASSLGDYLQYNEQFF. In DNA form, the CDR3 reads TGTGCCAGCAGCTTGGGCGACTACTTACAATACAATGAGCAGTTCTTC.

The chain combines TRBV6-5 with TRBJ1-1; D may be TRBD1 (5 bases). V was cut by 6 bases and J by 5 bases, with 13 bases left in between. The CDR3 loop spans 13 amino acids. Germline assignment: CDR1 MNHEY and CDR2 SVGAGI. CDR3 coding DNA: TGTGCCAGCAGGCTGGGGGGAGGGACTGAAGCTTTCTTT. Encoded protein: CASRLGGGTEAFF.

There are a few counts of this clone. The chain employs TRBV5-1 and TRBJ2-3; 11 bases fit TRBD2. The germline gives CDR1 SGHRS, CDR2 YFSETQ. The CDR3 has 16 residues. V was clipped by 1 base and J by 5 bases; unmatched bases: 6. CDR3 nucleotides: TGCGCCAGCAGCTTGCTAGCGGGGGGCCCGGGAGATACGCAGTATTTT. It is translated as CASSLLAGGPGDTQYF.